This T cell receptor (beta chain) derives from a study of T cell repertoires in cytomegalovirus infection. About the study: Matching HLA type, along with CMV infection, was indicated by public TCR beta signatures.

Study-wide results and limits: The study found HLA-C-restricted CMV-specific TCR beta clonotypes dominating the ex vivo response.

J was trimmed by 4 bases and V by 5 bases; bases with no gene match: 6. The CDR3 has 15 amino acids. CDR1 MNHEY and CDR2 SVGAGI come from the germline V gene. TCRdb re-called the reads through MiXCR, storing one row per CDR3 protein. The sample yields fewer than 85,000 distinct CDR3 sequences, over 3.5% seen once. This clonotype was counted many times. Its antigen is unknown. Material for sequencing was PBMCs. The receptor comes from a human donor in good health (CMV status not recorded). Some clones in this sample may be carry-over from other donors' samples. This rearrangement joins TRBV6-5 to TRBJ2-5; 11 bases match TRBD2. The CDR3 DNA follows: TGTGCCAGCAGTCATTCAGGACTAGCGGGAGAGACCCAGTACTTC. It codes for CASSHSGLAGETQYF.